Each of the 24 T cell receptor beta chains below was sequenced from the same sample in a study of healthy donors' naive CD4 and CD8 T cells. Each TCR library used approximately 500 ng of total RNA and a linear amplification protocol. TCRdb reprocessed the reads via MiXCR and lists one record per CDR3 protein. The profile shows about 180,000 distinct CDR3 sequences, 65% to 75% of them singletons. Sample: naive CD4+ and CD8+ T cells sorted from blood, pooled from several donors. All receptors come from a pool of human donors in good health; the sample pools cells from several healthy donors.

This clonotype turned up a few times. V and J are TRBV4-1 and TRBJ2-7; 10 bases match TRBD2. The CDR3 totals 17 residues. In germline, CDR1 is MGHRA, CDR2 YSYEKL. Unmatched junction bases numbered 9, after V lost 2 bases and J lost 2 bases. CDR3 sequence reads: CASSQSQSGRAAYEQYF. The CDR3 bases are TGCGCCAGCAGCCAATCCCAGAGCGGGAGGGCCGCCTACGAGCAGTACTTC.

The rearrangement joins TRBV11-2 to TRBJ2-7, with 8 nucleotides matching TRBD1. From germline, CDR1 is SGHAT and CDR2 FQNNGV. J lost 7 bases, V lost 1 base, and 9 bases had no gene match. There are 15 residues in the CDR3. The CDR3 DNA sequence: TGTGCCAGCAGCTTAGCAGAGGGACAGGTGTGGGAGCAGTACTTC. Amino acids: CASSLAEGQVWEQYF.

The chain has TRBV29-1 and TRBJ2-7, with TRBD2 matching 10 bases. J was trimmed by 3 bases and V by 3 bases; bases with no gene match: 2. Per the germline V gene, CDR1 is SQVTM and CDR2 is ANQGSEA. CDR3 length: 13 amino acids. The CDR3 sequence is CSVEVAGGYEQYF. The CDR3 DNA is TGCAGCGTTGAGGTAGCGGGAGGCTACGAGCAGTACTTC.

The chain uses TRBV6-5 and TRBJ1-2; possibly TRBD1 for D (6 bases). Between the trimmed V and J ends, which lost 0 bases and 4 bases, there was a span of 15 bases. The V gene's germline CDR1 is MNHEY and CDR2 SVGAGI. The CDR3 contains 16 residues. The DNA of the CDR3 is TGTGCCAGCAGTTACTCGAGTCTGGGACAAGTCTATGGCTACACCTTC. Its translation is CASSYSSLGQVYGYTF.

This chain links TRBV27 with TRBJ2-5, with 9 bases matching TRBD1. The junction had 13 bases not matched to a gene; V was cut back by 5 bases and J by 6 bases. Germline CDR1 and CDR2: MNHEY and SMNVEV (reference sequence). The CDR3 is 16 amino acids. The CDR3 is CASSQLQGASVKTQYF. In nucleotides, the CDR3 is TGTGCCAGCAGTCAGTTACAGGGGGCTAGTGTAAAGACCCAGTACTTC.

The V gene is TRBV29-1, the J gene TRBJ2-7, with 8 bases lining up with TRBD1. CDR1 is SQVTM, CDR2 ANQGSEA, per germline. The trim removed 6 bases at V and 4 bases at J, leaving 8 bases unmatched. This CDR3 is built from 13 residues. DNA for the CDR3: TGCAGCGTCCGCGGGACAGGCAATTACGAGCAGTACTTC. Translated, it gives CSVRGTGNYEQYF.

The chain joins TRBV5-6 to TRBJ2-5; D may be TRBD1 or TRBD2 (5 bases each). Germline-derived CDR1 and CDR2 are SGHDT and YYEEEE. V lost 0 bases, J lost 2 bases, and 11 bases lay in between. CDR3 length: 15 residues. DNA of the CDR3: TGTGCCAGCAGCTTGGCGGGGCCAGTTCAAGAGACCCAGTACTTC. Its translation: CASSLAGPVQETQYF.

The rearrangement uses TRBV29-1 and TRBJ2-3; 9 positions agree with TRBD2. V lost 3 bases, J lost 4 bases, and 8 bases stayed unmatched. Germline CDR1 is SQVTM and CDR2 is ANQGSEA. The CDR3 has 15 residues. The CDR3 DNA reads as TGCAGCGTTGAGGGTGCGGGAGGGACCGCAGATACGCAGTATTTT. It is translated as CSVEGAGGTADTQYF.

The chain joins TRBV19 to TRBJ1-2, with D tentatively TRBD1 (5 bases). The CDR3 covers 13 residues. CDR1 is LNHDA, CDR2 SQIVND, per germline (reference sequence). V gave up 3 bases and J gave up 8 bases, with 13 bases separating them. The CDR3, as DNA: TGTGCCAGTAGTATTCTCGGGGGTCGCGGCTACACCTTC. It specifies CASSILGGRGYTF.

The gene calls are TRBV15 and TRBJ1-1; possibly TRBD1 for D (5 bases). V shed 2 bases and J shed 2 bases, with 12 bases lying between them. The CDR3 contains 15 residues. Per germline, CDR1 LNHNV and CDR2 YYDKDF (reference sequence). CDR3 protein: CATSRLAGPNTEAFF. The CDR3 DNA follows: TGTGCCACCAGCAGACTCGCAGGGCCAAACACTGAAGCTTTCTTT. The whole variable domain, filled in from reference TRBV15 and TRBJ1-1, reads DAMVIQNPRYQVTQFGKPVTLSCSQTLNHNVMYWYQQKSSQAPKLLFHYYDKDFNNEADTPDNFQSRRPNTSFCFLDIRSPGLGDTAMYLCATSRLAGPNTEAFFGQGTRLTVV.

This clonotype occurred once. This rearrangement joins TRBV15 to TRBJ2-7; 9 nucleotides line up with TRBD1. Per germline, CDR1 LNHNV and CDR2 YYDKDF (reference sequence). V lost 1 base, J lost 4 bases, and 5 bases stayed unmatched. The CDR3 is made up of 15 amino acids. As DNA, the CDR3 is TGTGCCACCAGCAGAGCACAGGGGGCGGCTTACGAGCAGTACTTC. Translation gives CATSRAQGAAYEQYF.

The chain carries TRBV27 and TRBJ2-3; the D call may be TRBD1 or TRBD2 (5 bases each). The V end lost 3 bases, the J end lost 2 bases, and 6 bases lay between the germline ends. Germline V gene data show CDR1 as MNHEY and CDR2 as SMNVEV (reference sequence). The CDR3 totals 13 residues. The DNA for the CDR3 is TGTGCCAGCAGTTTTGGGACCACAGATACGCAGTATTTT. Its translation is CASSFGTTDTQYF.

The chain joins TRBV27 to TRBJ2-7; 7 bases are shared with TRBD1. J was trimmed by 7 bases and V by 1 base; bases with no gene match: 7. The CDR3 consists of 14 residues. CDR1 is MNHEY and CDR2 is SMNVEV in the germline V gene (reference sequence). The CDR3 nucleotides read TGTGCCAGCAGTTTATATGGGACAGTCCGGGAGCAGTACTTC. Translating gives CASSLYGTVREQYF.

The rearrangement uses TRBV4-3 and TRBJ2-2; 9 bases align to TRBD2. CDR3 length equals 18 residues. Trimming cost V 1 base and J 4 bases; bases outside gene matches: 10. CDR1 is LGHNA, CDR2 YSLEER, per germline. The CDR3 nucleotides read TGCGCCAGCAGCCAAGTAGTCGGAGCGGGAGGATCCACCGGGGAGCTGTTTTTT. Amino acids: CASSQVVGAGGSTGELFF.

The CDR3 DNA follows: TGCGCCAGCAGCCAGGAGGGACCTTGGACACATGAGCAGTTCTTC. Its translation: CASSQEGPWTHEQFF. The V gene is TRBV4-1, the J gene TRBJ2-1, with D possibly TRBD2 on 6 matching bases. Trimming took off 3 bases at V and 8 bases at J, with 17 bases between the two ends. Germline assignment: CDR1 MGHRA and CDR2 YSYEKL. This CDR3 region has 15 residues.

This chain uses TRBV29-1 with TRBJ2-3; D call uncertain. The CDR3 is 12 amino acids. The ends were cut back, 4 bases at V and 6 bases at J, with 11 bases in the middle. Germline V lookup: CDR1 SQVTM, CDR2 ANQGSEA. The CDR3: CSVARMGDTQYF. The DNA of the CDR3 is TGCAGCGTTGCCAGAATGGGCGATACGCAGTATTTT.

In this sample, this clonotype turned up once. CDR3 residues: CAWIPHPGQRAFF. The CDR3 bases are TGTGCCTGGATCCCGCACCCGGGCCAAAGAGCTTTCTTT. This rearrangement joins TRBV30 to TRBJ1-1, with unresolved D. This CDR3 spans 13 amino acids. V gave up 4 bases and J gave up 10 bases, with 19 bases separating them. The germline CDR1 and CDR2 sequences are GTSNPN and SVGIG (reference sequence). Based on the CDR3 plus reference TRBV30 and TRBJ1-1, the full variable domain is SQTIHQWPATLVQPVGSPLSLECTVEGTSNPNLYWYRQAAGRGLQLLFYSVGIGQISSEVPQNLSASRPQDRQFILSSKKLLLSDSGFYLCAWIPHPGQRAFFGQGTRLTVV.

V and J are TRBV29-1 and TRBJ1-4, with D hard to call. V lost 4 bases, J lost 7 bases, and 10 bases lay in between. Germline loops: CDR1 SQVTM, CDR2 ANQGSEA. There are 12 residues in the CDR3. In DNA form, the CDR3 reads TGCAGCGTTGTTCAAGGACCTGAAAAACTGTTTTTT. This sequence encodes CSVVQGPEKLFF.

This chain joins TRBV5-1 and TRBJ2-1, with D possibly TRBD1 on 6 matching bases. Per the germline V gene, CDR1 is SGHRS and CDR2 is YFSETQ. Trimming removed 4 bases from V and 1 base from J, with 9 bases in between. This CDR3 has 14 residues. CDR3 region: CASSRTASYNEQFF. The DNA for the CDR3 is TGCGCCAGCAGCAGGACAGCTTCCTACAATGAGCAGTTCTTC.

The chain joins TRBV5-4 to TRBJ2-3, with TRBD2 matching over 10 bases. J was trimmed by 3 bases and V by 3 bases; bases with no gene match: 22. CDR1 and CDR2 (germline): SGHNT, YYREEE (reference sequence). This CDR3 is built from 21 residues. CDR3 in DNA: TGTGCCAGCAGCTCCCGCTCCGGGAGGCCTAGCGGGAGAAGGGGGACAGATACGCAGTATTTT. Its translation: CASSSRSGRPSGRRGTDTQYF.

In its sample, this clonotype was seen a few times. CDR3 amino acids: CARTGPRGQGNDEQFF. DNA of the CDR3: TGTGCCCGAACCGGTCCTAGGGGGCAGGGGAACGATGAGCAGTTCTTC. The V gene is TRBV30, the J gene TRBJ2-1; 7 bases fit TRBD1. The germline CDR1 and CDR2 sequences are GTSNPN and SVGIG (reference sequence). The J segment lost 8 bases and the V segment lost 8 bases, leaving 21 bases of the junction unmatched. There are 16 residues in the CDR3.

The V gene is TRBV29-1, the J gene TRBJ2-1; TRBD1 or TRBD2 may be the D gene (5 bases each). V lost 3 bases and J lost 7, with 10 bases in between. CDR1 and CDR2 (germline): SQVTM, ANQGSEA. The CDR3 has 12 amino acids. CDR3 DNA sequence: TGCAGCGTTGACAGGGTAGCGAATGAGCAGTTCTTC. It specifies CSVDRVANEQFF.

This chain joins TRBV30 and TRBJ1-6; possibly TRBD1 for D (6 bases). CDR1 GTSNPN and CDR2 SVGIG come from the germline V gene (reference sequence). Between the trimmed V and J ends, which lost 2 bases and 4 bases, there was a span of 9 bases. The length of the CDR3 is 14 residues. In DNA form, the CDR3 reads TGTGCCTGGAGTCAGGACAGTTATAATTCACCCCTCCACTTT. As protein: CAWSQDSYNSPLHF.

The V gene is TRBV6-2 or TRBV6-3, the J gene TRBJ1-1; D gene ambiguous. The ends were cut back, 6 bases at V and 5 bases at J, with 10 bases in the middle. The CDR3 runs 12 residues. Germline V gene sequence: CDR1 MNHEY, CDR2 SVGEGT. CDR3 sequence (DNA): TGTGCCAGCAGGACTTCCCCTACTGAAGCTTTCTTT. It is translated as CASRTSPTEAFF.